Below are 10 T cell receptor beta chains sequenced from a single sample in a study of T cell changes during pregnancy in multiple sclerosis. Data came from immunoSEQ multiplex PCR; TCRdb stores just in-frame clones and leaves some out. In the table there are 25,000 to 30,000 clones, roughly nine tenths of which are singletons. This specimen consisted of CD8+ T cells from peripheral blood mononuclear cells, obtained in the second trimester of pregnancy. All receptors derive from a female donor with multiple sclerosis, enrolled in a pregnancy study.

The chain uses TRBV4-1 and TRBJ2-7; TRBD1 aligns across 7 bases. This CDR3 region has 14 residues. The ends lost 4 bases at V and 2 bases at J; junction bases unmatched: 5. Germline lookup yields CDR1 MGHRA and CDR2 YSYEKL. The CDR3 DNA reads TGCGCCAGCAGCCTCCGGGACAGCCCCTACGAGCAGTACTTC. Encoded protein: CASSLRDSPYEQYF.

V and J are TRBV5-1 and TRBJ2-7, with 9 nucleotides matching TRBD2. Germline V gene data show CDR1 as SGHRS and CDR2 as YFSETQ. The CDR3 extends over 17 amino acids. V was pared by 1 base and J by 4 bases, with 12 bases of the junction left unmatched. The CDR3 sequence: CASSLYGLSSGTYEQYF. In nucleotides, the CDR3 is TGCGCCAGCAGCTTGTACGGTCTTTCTAGCGGGACATACGAGCAGTACTTC.

The rearrangement links TRBV19 to TRBJ1-5; D gene uncertain. The CDR3 extends over 15 amino acids. The germline V gene has CDR1 LNHDA and CDR2 SQIVND (reference sequence). Trimming cost V 4 bases and J 0 bases, with 10 bases left between them. The chain's CDR3 is CASSTLLSSNQPQHF. The CDR3 bases are TGTGCCAGTAGTACCCTACTGAGTAGCAATCAGCCCCAGCATTTT.

The chain carries TRBV4-3 and TRBJ2-2; 7 bases are shared with TRBD2. With 1 base clipped from V and 2 bases from J, the junction kept 4 bases outside the gene matches. This CDR3 is 16 amino acids long. The V gene's germline CDR1 is LGHNA and CDR2 YSLEER. DNA for the CDR3: TGCGCCAGCAGCCAAGCCCGGGACTATAACACCGGGGAGCTGTTTTTT. Amino acids: CASSQARDYNTGELFF.

The CDR3 here is CASSLTSASYNEQFF. The DNA of the CDR3 is TGTGCCAGTAGTTTGACTAGCGCTTCCTACAATGAGCAGTTCTTC. This chain uses TRBV19 with TRBJ2-1, with TRBD2 matching 8 bases. After removal of 5 bases from V and 1 base from J, the junction contained 4 bases not matched to a gene. Germline-derived CDR1 and CDR2 are LNHDA and SQIVND (reference sequence). The CDR3 covers 15 residues.

This clone came up once. This sequence joins TRBV6-5 and TRBJ2-7; 9 bases are a match to TRBD2. Looked up from germline, CDR1 is MNHEY and CDR2 is SVGAGI. V shed 0 bases, J shed 0 bases, and the junction held 0 bases outside the gene matches. This CDR3 spans 15 amino acids. The CDR3 spells CASSYSSGSSYEQYF. The CDR3 nucleotides read TGTGCCAGCAGTTACTCTAGCGGGAGCTCCTACGAGCAGTACTTC.

The V gene is TRBV27, the J gene TRBJ2-7; the D gene is possibly TRBD1 (6 bases). Germline CDR1 and CDR2: MNHEY and SMNVEV (reference sequence). The CDR3 sequence is 15 residues long. Trimming took off 5 bases at V and 0 bases at J, with 14 bases between the two ends. As DNA, the CDR3 is TGTGCCAGCAGTGCTGACAGGACGGGCTCCTACGAGCAGTACTTC. It codes for CASSADRTGSYEQYF.

V gene TRBV30 combines with J gene TRBJ2-7, with D possibly being TRBD1 (6 bases). The CDR3 is 12 residues long. With 4 bases removed from V and 6 bases from J, the gap between germline ends came to 13 bases. The germline CDR1 and CDR2 sequences are GTSNPN and SVGIG (reference sequence). CDR3 sequence reads: CAWTEQGGEQYF. The CDR3 DNA follows: TGTGCCTGGACCGAACAGGGTGGCGAGCAGTACTTC.

The rearrangement links TRBV6-4 to TRBJ2-3; 13 nucleotides match TRBD2. Germline-derived CDR1 and CDR2 are MRHNA and SNTAGT. Trimming took 0 bases from V and 5 from J; bases not matched to a gene: 2. This CDR3 has 16 amino acids. The CDR3 DNA is TGTGCCAGCAGTGACTCCGGGACTAGCGGGGTAGATACGCAGTATTTT. Its protein product is CASSDSGTSGVDTQYF.

The chain uses TRBV27 and TRBJ1-5; 8 nucleotides match TRBD1. Trimming took 0 bases from V and 6 from J; bases not matched to a gene: 4. This CDR3 is 15 amino acids long. Germline CDR1 and CDR2: MNHEY and SMNVEV (reference sequence). CDR3 residues: CASSLSTGGGQPQHF. CDR3 nucleotide sequence: TGTGCCAGCAGTTTATCCACAGGGGGGGGTCAGCCCCAGCATTTT.